This TCR beta chain was documented in a study of blood T cell repertoires in COVID-19. Original handling: Using reference gene primer amplification, nucleated cell counts were estimated. Generated by immunoSEQ multiplex PCR, the TCRdb table keeps only in-frame clones and is missing some. V, J and clone size are those of that table, while D and trimming were read from the DNA. The table includes some 350,000 clones, more than 75% detected once. Cohorts were based on clinical histories the participants reported. Trimming took 3 bases from V and 7 from J, leaving 8 bases between them. The CDR3 contains 12 residues.

The clonotype was recovered from a woman between 25 and 40 years old who had recovered from COVID-19. Material for sequencing was PBMCs or T cells enriched from blood (not recorded which). This sequence joins TRBV12-3 or TRBV12-4 and TRBJ2-3; D remains ambiguous. In DNA, the CDR3 is TGTGCCAGCAGTTTTGCTAGGAATACGCAGTATTTT. Amino acid sequence: CASSFARNTQYF.